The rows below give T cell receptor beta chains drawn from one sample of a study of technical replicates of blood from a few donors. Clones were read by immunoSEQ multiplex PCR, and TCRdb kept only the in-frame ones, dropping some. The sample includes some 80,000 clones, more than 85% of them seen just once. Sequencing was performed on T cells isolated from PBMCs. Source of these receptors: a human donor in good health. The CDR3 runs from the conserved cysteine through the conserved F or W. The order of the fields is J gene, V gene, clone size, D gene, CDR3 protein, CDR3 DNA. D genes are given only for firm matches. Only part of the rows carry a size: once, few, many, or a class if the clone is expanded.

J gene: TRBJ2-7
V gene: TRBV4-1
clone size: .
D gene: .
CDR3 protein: CASSPSGGGKSYEQYF
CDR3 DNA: TGCGCCAGCAGCCCCTCGGGGGGCGGGAAGTCCTACGAGCAGTACTTC

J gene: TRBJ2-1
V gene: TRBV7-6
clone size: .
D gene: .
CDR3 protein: CASSFSGGYNEQFF
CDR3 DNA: TGTGCCAGCAGCTTTAGTGGCGGCTACAATGAGCAGTTCTTC

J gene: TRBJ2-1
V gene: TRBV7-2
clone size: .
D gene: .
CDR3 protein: CASSIKAGQDLFGQFF
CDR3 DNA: TGTGCCAGCAGCATAAAAGCGGGACAGGACCTTTTCGGGCAGTTCTTC

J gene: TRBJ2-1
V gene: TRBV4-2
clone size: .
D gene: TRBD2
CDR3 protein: CASSPTSGLLNEQFF
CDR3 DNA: TGTGCCAGCAGCCCGACTAGCGGGCTACTCAATGAGCAGTTCTTC

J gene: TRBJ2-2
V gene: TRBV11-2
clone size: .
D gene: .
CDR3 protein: CASSFPGWTTGELFF
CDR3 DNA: TGTGCCAGCAGCTTCCCAGGGTGGACCACCGGGGAGCTGTTTTTT

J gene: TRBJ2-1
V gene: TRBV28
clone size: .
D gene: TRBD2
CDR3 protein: CASCGRNRHEQFF
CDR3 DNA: TGTGCCAGCTGCGGGAGAAATAGGCATGAGCAGTTCTTC

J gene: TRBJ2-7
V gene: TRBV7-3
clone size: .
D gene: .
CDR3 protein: CASSLDVGGQDEQYF
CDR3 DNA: TGTGCCAGCAGCCTCGACGTAGGGGGTCAGGACGAGCAGTACTTC

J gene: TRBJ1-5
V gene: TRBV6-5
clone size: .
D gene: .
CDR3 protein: CASRLNSPNQPQHF
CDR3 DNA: TGTGCCAGCAGGCTCAACAGTCCCAATCAGCCCCAGCATTTT

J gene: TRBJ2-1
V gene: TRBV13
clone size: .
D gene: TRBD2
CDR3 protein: CASSAAGGLREQFF
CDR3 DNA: TGTGCCAGCAGCGCAGCGGGAGGGCTACGTGAGCAGTTCTTC

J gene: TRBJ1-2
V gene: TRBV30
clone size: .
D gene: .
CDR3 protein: CAWIRGYGYTF
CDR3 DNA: TGTGCCTGGATTAGGGGCTATGGCTACACCTTC

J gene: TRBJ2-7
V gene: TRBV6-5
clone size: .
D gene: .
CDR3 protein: CASSYGSEQYF
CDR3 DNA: TGTGCCAGCAGTTACGGGAGCGAGCAGTACTTC

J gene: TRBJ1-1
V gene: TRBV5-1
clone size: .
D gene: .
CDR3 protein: CASSLVMSEAFF
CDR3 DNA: TGCGCCAGCAGCTTGGTAATGAGTGAAGCTTTCTTT

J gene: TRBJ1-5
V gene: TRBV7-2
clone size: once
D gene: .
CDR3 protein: CASSLSQGGVQPQHF
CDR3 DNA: TGTGCCAGCAGCTTAAGCCAGGGTGGAGTGCAGCCCCAGCATTTT

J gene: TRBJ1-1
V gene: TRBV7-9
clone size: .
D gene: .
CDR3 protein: CASSPRTDPEAFF
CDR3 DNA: TGTGCCAGCAGTCCTAGGACAGACCCTGAAGCTTTCTTT

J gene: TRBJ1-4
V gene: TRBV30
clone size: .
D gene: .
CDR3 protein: CAWKQENEKLFF
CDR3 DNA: TGTGCCTGGAAACAGGAAAATGAAAAACTGTTTTTT

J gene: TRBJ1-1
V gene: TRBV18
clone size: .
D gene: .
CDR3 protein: CASSPGQTTEAFF
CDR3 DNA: TGTGCCAGCTCACCAGGCCAAACCACTGAAGCTTTCTTT

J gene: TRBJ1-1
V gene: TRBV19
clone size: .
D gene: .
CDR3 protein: CASSIGASTEAFF
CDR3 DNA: TGTGCCAGTAGTATAGGGGCAAGCACTGAAGCTTTCTTT

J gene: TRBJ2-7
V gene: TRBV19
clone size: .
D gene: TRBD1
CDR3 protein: CASQAGTGLYEQYF
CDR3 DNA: TGTGCCAGTCAGGCCGGGACAGGACTCTACGAGCAGTACTTC

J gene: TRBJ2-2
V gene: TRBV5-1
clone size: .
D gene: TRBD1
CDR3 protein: CASSPPGQGAIGELFF
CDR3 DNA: TGCGCCAGCAGCCCCCCGGGACAGGGGGCAATCGGGGAGCTGTTTTTT

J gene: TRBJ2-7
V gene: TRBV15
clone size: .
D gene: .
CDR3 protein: CATSRVVGPYEQYF
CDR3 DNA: TGTGCCACCAGCAGAGTAGTGGGCCCCTACGAGCAGTACTTC

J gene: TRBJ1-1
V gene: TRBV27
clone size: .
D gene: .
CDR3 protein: CASSLGARGGISEAFF
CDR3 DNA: TGTGCCAGCAGTTTGGGGGCCCGCGGGGGAATCTCTGAAGCTTTCTTT

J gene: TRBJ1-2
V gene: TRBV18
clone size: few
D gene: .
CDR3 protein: CASSPGEAGYTF
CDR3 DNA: TGTGCCAGCTCACCCGGGGAAGCTGGCTACACCTTC